This entry lists 26 T cell receptor beta chains sequenced from one sample in a study of post-analysis software for immune sequencing data (dated by TCRdb to about 2015). The method behind the library was PCR. Instrument used: Illumina HiSeq 2500. To reduce PCR and sequencing biases, unique molecular identifiers were built into the TCR beta cDNA libraries. TCRdb passed the public sequencing reads through fastp at Q25 and MiXCR, retaining productive beta sequences. Every CDR3 protein is listed once, alongside the most common genes and DNA of its rows. Recorded for this sample are about 770,000 distinct CDR3 sequences; roughly 50% of them occurred a single time. The ten largest make up roughly 5.2% of the sample. What the study reported, not specific to this receptor: Patients showed significantly higher frequencies than controls for 4 or 5 TRBV segments, among them TRBV5-6, TRBV5-1 and TRBV20-1.

Antigens for these TCRs are unknown. The sequencing sample was made of blood. Receptors originate from a girl aged 5 to 17 with multiple sclerosis.

A few counts support this clonotype. The V and J genes are TRBV20-1 and TRBJ2-1; TRBD2 matches at 10 bases. Germline CDR1 DFQATT, CDR2 SNEGSKA (reference sequence). The J segment lost 5 bases and the V segment lost 3 bases, leaving 4 bases of the junction unmatched. The CDR3 has 14 residues. The CDR3 reads CSASPLAGDNEQFF. The DNA of the CDR3 is TGCAGTGCTAGCCCGCTAGCGGGAGACAATGAGCAGTTCTTC.

This clonotype was observed a few times. The CDR3 loop reads CASSEYPRTGQDEQYF. CDR3 sequence (DNA): TGTGCCAGCAGTGAATATCCTCGGACGGGGCAGGACGAGCAGTACTTC. The rearrangement joins TRBV25-1 to TRBJ2-7; D tentatively reads TRBD1 or TRBD2 (5 bases each). The CDR3 runs 16 residues. Germline values: CDR1 MGHDK, CDR2 SYGVNS. V lost 0 bases, J lost 5 bases, and 17 bases lay in between.

The chain recombines TRBV12-3 or TRBV12-4 with TRBJ2-7; D is possibly TRBD1 (5 bases). V gave up 0 bases and J gave up 6 bases, with 9 bases separating them. CDR3 length: 13 amino acids. The CDR3 spells CASSLAQVGEQYF. As DNA, the CDR3 is TGTGCCAGCAGTTTAGCACAGGTGGGCGAGCAGTACTTC.

As to this clonotype: This may be a read error: a much more frequent sequence differs by one nucleotide. The V gene is TRBV6-5, the J gene TRBJ2-6; D is uncertain. CDR1 and CDR2 (germline): MNHEY, SVGAGI. The CDR3 is 14 residues long. The CDR3 spells CANSPDSGANVLTF. As DNA, the CDR3 is TGTGCCAACAGTCCCGACTCTGGGGCCAACGTCCTGACTTTC.

This clonotype has a handful of counts. The gene calls are TRBV12-3 or TRBV12-4 and TRBJ1-2; 11 positions match TRBD1. This CDR3 has 15 residues. V was clipped by 2 bases and J by 4 bases; unmatched bases: 3. The chain's CDR3 is CASSLWDRGVYGYTF. The CDR3 coding sequence is TGTGCCAGCAGTTTATGGGACAGGGGGGTCTATGGCTACACCTTC.

In its sample, this clonotype was seen a few times. CDR3 DNA: TGCAGTGCGCGGGGTCCCCTTTCCTACGAGCAGTACTTC. The encoded protein is CSARGPLSYEQYF. This sequence joins TRBV20-1 and TRBJ2-7; TRBD2 is a possible D gene (6 bases). The CDR3 runs to 13 residues. Germline values: CDR1 DFQATT, CDR2 SNEGSKA (reference sequence). V lost 6 bases, J lost 1 base, and 13 bases lay in between.

The chain combines TRBV6-6 with TRBJ1-2; 8 bases align to TRBD1. The V segment lost 6 bases and the J segment 4 bases; nucleotides outside the gene matches: 13. The CDR3 sequence is 16 residues long. Per the germline V gene, CDR1 is MNHNY and CDR2 is SVGAGI (reference sequence). DNA for the CDR3: TGTGCCAGCAGCCTACGGAGGACAGGGACGTCCTATGGCTACACCTTC. Its translation: CASSLRRTGTSYGYTF.

The chain employs TRBV25-1 and TRBJ2-5, with D maybe TRBD1 (5 bases). The CDR3 extends over 16 amino acids. Germline V CDR1 and CDR2: MGHDK, SYGVNS. Trimming shortened V by 4 bases and J by 5 bases, and 20 bases separated the two germline ends. The CDR3 loop reads CASSAGHVLPGETQYF. As DNA, the CDR3 is TGTGCCAGCAGTGCAGGGCATGTACTCCCCGGGGAGACCCAGTACTTC.

The chain uses TRBV12-3 or TRBV12-4 and TRBJ2-7; 12 nucleotides align to TRBD1. CDR3 length equals 15 residues. With V trimmed by 6 bases and J by 4 bases, 7 bases remained unmatched. This CDR3 is CASSPGTGGMYEQYF. The CDR3, as DNA: TGTGCCAGCAGCCCCGGGACAGGGGGCATGTACGAGCAGTACTTC.

The table lists this clonotype with a few counts. The genes are TRBV29-1 and TRBJ2-4; D not certain. The V end lost 0 bases, the J end lost 1 base, and 10 bases lay between the germline ends. Germline assignment: CDR1 SQVTM and CDR2 ANQGSEA. This CDR3 is 15 amino acids long. In DNA form, the CDR3 reads TGCAGCGTTGAAGATCGGACCTGGGCCAAAAACATTCAGTACTTC. Protein: CSVEDRTWAKNIQYF.

V is TRBV29-1 and J is TRBJ2-1; tentatively, D is TRBD2 (6 bases). V lost 1 base and J 0 bases, leaving 16 bases between the germline ends. The germline CDR1 and CDR2 sequences are SQVTM and ANQGSEA. The CDR3 extends over 17 amino acids. The CDR3 reads CSVEVDEAGSSYNEQFF. The CDR3 DNA is TGCAGCGTTGAAGTGGATGAGGCGGGGAGCTCCTACAATGAGCAGTTCTTC.

CDR3 nucleotides: TGTGCCAGCAGCACGCCGGGACTGCAACGTACCGAGCAGTTCTTC. Translating gives CASSTPGLQRTEQFF. The V call is TRBV12-3 or TRBV12-4, the J call TRBJ2-1; D perhaps matches TRBD2 (6 bases). V lost 6 bases and J 10 bases, leaving 22 bases between the germline ends. The CDR3 loop spans 15 amino acids.

This rearrangement joins TRBV4-1 to TRBJ1-2; TRBD1 might be the D (6 bases). Germline V gene lookup returns CDR1 MGHRA and CDR2 YSYEKL. This CDR3 comprises 16 residues. Trimming shortened V by 0 bases and J by 3 bases, and 14 bases separated the two germline ends. CDR3 sequence (DNA): TGCGCCAGCAGCCAAGAGGCGACAGGCCGAGACTATGGCTACACCTTC. Translation gives CASSQEATGRDYGYTF.

V usage is TRBV4-1 and J usage is TRBJ2-7; 8 bases map to TRBD1. Losses at the gene ends were 1 base for V and 2 bases for J; bases not matched to a gene: 4. This CDR3 spans 15 amino acids. The germline gives CDR1 MGHRA, CDR2 YSYEKL. CDR3 DNA sequence: TGCGCCAGCAGCCAAGGTACAGGGGGGACCTACGAGCAGTACTTC. The encoded protein is CASSQGTGGTYEQYF.

The V gene is TRBV5-1, the J gene TRBJ1-6; 9 bases agree with TRBD1. CDR3 length: 15 amino acids. Germline assignment: CDR1 SGHRS and CDR2 YFSETQ. The ends lost 4 bases at V and 8 bases at J; junction bases unmatched: 7. The DNA for the CDR3 is TGCGCCAGCAGCGTACCGGGACAGGGTGATTCACCCCTCCACTTT. It is translated as CASSVPGQGDSPLHF.

The chain recombines TRBV21-1 with TRBJ1-5; the DNA was not used to check the table's D call, TRBD1. TRBV21-1 is classified as a pseudogene. The CDR3 sequence is 15 residues long. The CDR3 loop is CASSTPAGGNQPQHF. As DNA, the CDR3 is TGTGCCAGCAGCACCCCGGCAGGGGGGAATCAGCCCCAGCATTTT.

This clonotype was seen a single time. This rearrangement joins TRBV12-3 or TRBV12-4 to TRBJ2-1; D call uncertain. The CDR3 runs 15 residues. V lost 3 bases and J lost 1, with 10 bases in between. CDR3 coding DNA: TGTGCCAGCAGTTTGGAGCCCTTGTCCTACAATGAGCAGTTCTTC. This encodes CASSLEPLSYNEQFF.

The J gene is TRBJ2-5, the V gene TRBV29-1, with 7 bases lining up with TRBD1. The DNA end is a closer match to TRBJ2-7, so the J assignment may be wrong. Germline V lookup: CDR1 SQVTM, CDR2 ANQGSEA. The CDR3 loop spans 12 amino acids. The CDR3 DNA follows: TGCAGCGCTAAGGGACAGCCTTACGAGCAGTACTTC. It translates to CSAKGQPYEQYF.

This clonotype was found a few times. The rearrangement uses TRBV4-1 and TRBJ2-5; D might be TRBD2 (5 bases). There are 14 residues in the CDR3. The germline CDR1 and CDR2 sequences are MGHRA and YSYEKL. V was clipped by 0 bases and J by 5 bases, with 10 bases between them. Here the CDR3 reads CASSQDGPGETQYF. The CDR3 DNA sequence: TGCGCCAGCAGCCAAGATGGGCCGGGGGAGACCCAGTACTTC.

The chain carries TRBV7-2 and TRBJ2-1; no clear D gene. Germline V gene sequence: CDR1 SGHTA, CDR2 FQGNSA. With 5 bases removed from V and 15 bases from J, the gap between germline ends came to 8 bases. The CDR3 loop spans 9 amino acids. The CDR3 region is CASSRPPFF. CDR3 bases: TGTGCCAGCAGCCGCCCCCCGTTCTTC. The entire variable domain, with the rest obtained from reference TRBV7-2 and TRBJ2-1, is as follows: GAGVSQSPSNKVTEKGKDVELRCDPISGHTALYWYRQSLGQGLEFLIYFQGNSAPDKSGLPSDRFSAERTGGSVSTLTIQRTQQEDSAVYLCASSRPPFFGPGTRLTVL.

The sample holds a few counts of this clonotype. The rearrangement uses TRBV13 and TRBJ2-3; D gene unclear. Per the germline V gene, CDR1 is PRHDT and CDR2 is FYEKMQ (reference sequence). The CDR3 runs to 13 residues. The V end lost 6 bases, the J end lost 4 bases, and 11 bases lay between the germline ends. This CDR3 is CASSLGWADTQYF. The CDR3 nucleotides are TGTGCCAGCAGTTTGGGTTGGGCAGATACGCAGTATTTT.

V is TRBV4-1 and J is TRBJ2-3; possibly TRBD1 for D (6 bases). With 0 bases removed from V and 1 base from J, the gap between germline ends came to 11 bases. Germline-derived CDR1 and CDR2 are MGHRA and YSYEKL. The CDR3 is 16 amino acids. The CDR3: CASSQEGAGGTDTQYF. Here the CDR3 DNA reads TGCGCCAGCAGCCAAGAGGGGGCAGGGGGCACAGATACGCAGTATTTT.

This rearrangement joins TRBV6-6 to TRBJ2-1; no definite D call. Germline CDR1 and CDR2: MNHNY and SVGAGI (reference sequence). The CDR3 length is 14 residues. Between the trimmed V and J ends, which lost 6 bases and 1 base, there was a span of 10 bases. The CDR3 bases are TGTGCCAGCAGGGCACTCGGGTCCTACAATGAGCAGTTCTTC. This codes for CASRALGSYNEQFF.

V gene TRBV29-1 combines with J gene TRBJ2-3, with TRBD1 identical over 8 bases. The CDR3 totals 15 residues. V gave up 3 bases and J gave up 2 bases; unmatched junction bases: 7. Germline CDR1 SQVTM, CDR2 ANQGSEA. Written as DNA, the CDR3 is TGCAGCGTTGACGAGACAGGGGTGGACACAGATACGCAGTATTTT. It specifies CSVDETGVDTDTQYF.

This clonotype came up a few times. The rearrangement links TRBV4-2 to TRBJ1-2, with 8 bases matching TRBD1. The CDR3 totals 15 residues. Per germline, CDR1 LGHNA and CDR2 YNFKEQ. J was trimmed by 2 bases and V by 1 base; bases with no gene match: 3. The CDR3 loop is CASSQARDRNYGYTF. The CDR3 DNA sequence: TGTGCCAGCAGCCAAGCCAGGGACAGGAACTATGGCTACACCTTC.

This clonotype was found a few times. V gene TRBV7-9 combines with J gene TRBJ1-2; TRBD1 aligns across 7 bases. This CDR3 is 12 amino acids long. Per the germline V gene, CDR1 is SEHNR and CDR2 is FQNEAQ (reference sequence). V shed 3 bases, J shed 6 bases, and the junction held 1 base outside the gene matches. Written as DNA, the CDR3 is TGTGCCAGCAGCTTTACAGGGGATGGCTACACCTTC. This translates into CASSFTGDGYTF.